One sample yielded the 32 T cell receptor beta chains listed below, sequenced in a study of cytomegalovirus exposure and HLA in healthy donors. PCR involved 60 Vbeta and 13 Jbeta primers. TCRdb's copy holds only in-frame clones and misses some; the assay was immunoSEQ multiplex PCR. The data show fewer than 150,000 clones, with 65% to 80% seen just once and 30% held by the top ten. Sequencing input: PBMCs. The receptors were gathered from a man between 60 and 75 years old in good health and CMV-seropositive.

This clone occurred a few times. The V gene is TRBV9, the J gene TRBJ1-3; D ambiguous. This CDR3 comprises 13 residues. Germline V gene lookup returns CDR1 SGDLS and CDR2 YYNGEE. Trimming took off 3 bases at V and 2 bases at J, with 6 bases between the two ends. The DNA of the CDR3 is TGTGCCAGCAGCGCGGGTGCTGGAAACACCATATATTTT. It is translated as CASSAGAGNTIYF. Combining the CDR3 with reference TRBV9 and TRBJ1-3 gives the whole variable domain DSGVTQTPKHLITATGQRVTLRCSPRSGDLSVYWYQQSLDQGLQFLIQYYNGEERAKGNILERFSAQQFPDLHSELNLSSLELGDSALYFCASSAGAGNTIYFGEGSWLTVV.

This clone occurred a few times. The chain links TRBV30 to TRBJ1-6; D remains ambiguous. This CDR3 has 13 amino acids. The ends were cut back, 1 base at V and 7 bases at J, with 8 bases in the middle. Per germline, CDR1 GTSNPN and CDR2 SVGIG (reference sequence). CDR3 nucleotides: TGTGCCTGGAGTGAGTCGGAGAATTCACCCCTCCACTTT. Its translation: CAWSESENSPLHF. Combining the CDR3 with reference TRBV30 and TRBJ1-6 gives the whole variable domain SQTIHQWPATLVQPVGSPLSLECTVEGTSNPNLYWYRQAAGRGLQLLFYSVGIGQISSEVPQNLSASRPQDRQFILSSKKLLLSDSGFYLCAWSESENSPLHFGNGTRLTVT.

This clone was seen only a few times. CDR3: CASCLGGGNGYTF. The CDR3 DNA sequence: TGTGCCAGCTGCCTAGGGGGTGGAAATGGCTACACCTTC. The chain combines TRBV21-1 with TRBJ1-2; TRBD1, as called in the table, went unchecked against the DNA. TRBV21-1 is a documented pseudogene. The CDR3 extends over 13 amino acids.

V is TRBV5-1 and J is TRBJ1-1; D is undetermined. In germline, CDR1 is SGHRS, CDR2 YFSETQ. CDR3 length: 15 residues. V dropped 4 bases and J dropped 0 bases, with 13 bases sitting between them. CDR3 nucleotides: TGCGCCAGCAGCCCCGCGGCGGGGATGAACACTGAAGCTTTCTTT. Translating gives CASSPAAGMNTEAFF.

CDR3 nucleotides: TGTGCCAGCAGTAGCAGCCCGGGGTTGCAGTACTTC. This codes for CASSSSPGLQYF. This chain links TRBV2 with TRBJ2-7; D may be TRBD2 (5 bases). This CDR3 has 12 residues. CDR1 SNHLY and CDR2 FYNNEI come from the germline V gene. The V and J ends lost 5 bases and 9 bases respectively, with 14 bases between them.

The V call is TRBV2, the J call TRBJ2-6, with a tentative D call TRBD2 (5 bases). Trimming removed 9 bases from V and 4 bases from J, with 7 bases in between. The CDR3 totals 12 residues. The germline V gene encodes CDR1 SNHLY and CDR2 FYNNEI. The chain's CDR3 is CASTGGANVLTF. DNA of the CDR3: TGTGCCAGTACGGGGGGGGCCAACGTCCTGACTTTC.

This CDR3 is CASGDLGTGEQPQHF. CDR3 coding DNA: TGTGCCAGCGGAGACCTCGGGACAGGGGAACAGCCCCAGCATTTT. V gene TRBV21-1 combines with J gene TRBJ1-5; TRBD1 is the table's D call, not checked against the DNA. TRBV21-1 has pseudogene status. The CDR3 sequence is 15 residues long.

V and J are TRBV4-2 and TRBJ2-3; 15 positions match TRBD2. The germline V gene has CDR1 LGHNA and CDR2 YNFKEQ. V lost 2 bases and J lost 0; bases outside the gene matches: 12. The CDR3 runs 21 residues. In DNA, the CDR3 is TGTGCCAGCAGCCAAAGGCCCCCGGGACTAGCGGGGGGTAAAAGCACAGATACGCAGTATTTT. This translates into CASSQRPPGLAGGKSTDTQYF.

This chain connects TRBV10-2 to TRBJ2-2; TRBD1 matches 7 bases. Germline loops: CDR1 WSHSY, CDR2 SAAADI. CDR3 length: 14 residues. The V and J ends lost 8 bases and 2 bases, in that order; junction bases with no gene match: 5. CDR3 in amino acids: CASARQGNTGELFF. DNA for the CDR3: TGCGCCAGCGCAAGACAGGGAAACACCGGGGAGCTGTTTTTT.

The V and J genes are TRBV18 and TRBJ1-6; D uncertain. The CDR3 consists of 14 residues. The germline CDR1 and CDR2 sequences are KGHSH and LQKENI. The germline V and J ends were trimmed by 3 bases and 8 bases, with 11 bases remaining between them. The CDR3 spells CASSPRVGYSPLHF. For the CDR3, the DNA is TGTGCCAGCTCACCGCGGGTGGGGTATTCACCCCTCCACTTT.

In its sample, this clone was seen a few times. The chain employs TRBV9 and TRBJ1-1; TRBD1 matches 7 bases. The CDR3 spans 14 residues. The junction had 7 bases not matched to a gene; V was cut back by 3 bases and J by 5 bases. From germline, CDR1 is SGDLS and CDR2 YYNGEE. The CDR3 DNA sequence: TGTGCCAGCAGCGCCCGACAGGGAAGGACTGAAGCTTTCTTT. As protein: CASSARQGRTEAFF.

This clone turned up a few times. The chain joins TRBV5-1 to TRBJ2-3; weak D call: TRBD1 (6 bases). Germline assignment: CDR1 SGHRS and CDR2 YFSETQ. Trimming left V 5 bases short and J 2 bases short, with 15 bases between. This CDR3 has 15 amino acids. The chain's CDR3 is CASRYAGDNTDTQYF. The CDR3 DNA follows: TGCGCCAGCAGGTACGCAGGGGACAACACAGATACGCAGTATTTT.

This clone turned up a few times. The chain uses TRBV7-9 and TRBJ1-2; TRBD1 is a possible D gene (5 bases). This CDR3 spans 13 amino acids. Trimming cost V 5 bases and J 4 bases, with 11 bases left between them. Germline V gene data show CDR1 as SEHNR and CDR2 as FQNEAQ (reference sequence). The CDR3 nucleotides are TGTGCCAGCAGCCCTCAGGGCGGCTATGGCTACACCTTC. Encoded protein: CASSPQGGYGYTF.

Only a few counts were recorded for this clone. The V call is TRBV6-5, the J call TRBJ2-3; tentative D call: TRBD2 (5 bases). The CDR3 extends over 15 amino acids. CDR1 is MNHEY and CDR2 is SVGAGI in the germline V gene. With 2 bases removed from V and 2 bases from J, the gap between germline ends came to 11 bases. The CDR3 is CASSYQASFTDTQYF. The CDR3 nucleotides read TGTGCCAGCAGTTACCAGGCTAGCTTCACAGATACGCAGTATTTT.

The chain joins TRBV2 to TRBJ1-5; D perhaps matches TRBD1 (5 bases). The CDR3 totals 15 residues. V shed 5 bases and J shed 4 bases, with 15 bases lying between them. The V gene's germline CDR1 is SNHLY and CDR2 FYNNEI. The CDR3 sequence: CASSRMGLRNQPQHF. In DNA, the CDR3 is TGTGCCAGCAGTCGAATGGGACTCCGAAATCAGCCCCAGCATTTT.

The rearrangement links TRBV19 to TRBJ2-5, with TRBD2 matching over 12 bases. The CDR3 loop spans 15 amino acids. The V and J ends lost 6 bases and 5 bases, in that order; junction bases with no gene match: 7. Germline CDR1 is LNHDA and CDR2 is SQIVND (reference sequence). The DNA of the CDR3 is TGTGCCAGTAGGAGACTAGCGGGAGATGTGGAGACCCAGTACTTC. Residues: CASRRLAGDVETQYF.

The J gene is TRBJ2-1, the V gene TRBV5-4; 10 bases line up with TRBD2. Trimming took 1 base from V and 7 from J; bases not matched to a gene: 11. The V gene's germline CDR1 is SGHNT and CDR2 YYREEE (reference sequence). There are 17 residues in the CDR3. CDR3 amino acids: CASSLPLLSGRKNEQFF. DNA for the CDR3: TGTGCCAGCAGCTTGCCCCTCCTTAGCGGGAGGAAGAATGAGCAGTTCTTC.

The CDR3, as DNA: TGTGCCAGTAGTACAGGGGGCGGAACTGAAGCTTTCTTT. Translating it yields CASSTGGGTEAFF. This chain joins TRBV19 and TRBJ1-1, with 8 positions matching TRBD1. The CDR3 length is 13 residues. V trimming: 4 bases; J trimming: 5 bases; junction bases outside the gene matches: 3. Germline values: CDR1 LNHDA, CDR2 SQIVND (reference sequence). The variable domain in full, with the rest retrieved from reference TRBV19 and TRBJ1-1, is DGGITQSPKYLFRKEGQNVTLSCEQNLNHDAMYWYRQDPGQGLRLIYYSQIVNDFQKGDIAEGYSVSREKKESFPLTVTSAQKNPTAFYLCASSTGGGTEAFFGQGTRLTVV.

This clone has just a few counts. The V gene is TRBV7-8, the J gene TRBJ2-3; possible D gene TRBD1, 6 bases. V lost 4 bases and J 2 bases, leaving 16 bases between the germline ends. The germline V gene encodes CDR1 SGHVS and CDR2 FQNEAQ. The CDR3 runs to 16 residues. CDR3 protein: CASSSDPRDNTDTQYF. The CDR3 bases are TGTGCCAGCAGCTCAGACCCCCGGGACAACACAGATACGCAGTATTTT.

This chain links TRBV5-5 with TRBJ1-3; 10 bases match TRBD1. Losses at the gene ends were 0 bases for V and 4 bases for J; bases not matched to a gene: 7. CDR3 size: 17 residues. CDR1 SGHKS and CDR2 YYEKEE come from the germline V gene (reference sequence). The CDR3: CASSLGGQGLRGNTIYF. In DNA form, the CDR3 reads TGTGCCAGCAGCTTGGGGGGACAGGGGCTACGAGGAAACACCATATATTTT.

V and J are TRBV25-1 and TRBJ2-2, with 9 bases matching TRBD1. V shed 2 bases, J shed 2 bases, and the junction held 3 bases outside the gene matches. Germline CDR1 MGHDK, CDR2 SYGVNS. The CDR3 contains 16 residues. The CDR3 nucleotides are TGTGCCAGCAGTGAAACGGGACAGGGTAACACCGGGGAGCTGTTTTTT. Protein sequence: CASSETGQGNTGELFF.

V usage is TRBV5-6 and J usage is TRBJ2-5; weak D call: TRBD2 (5 bases). The V gene's germline CDR1 is SGHDT and CDR2 YYEEEE. The CDR3 is 14 residues long. With 1 base removed from V and 4 bases from J, the gap between germline ends came to 11 bases. The CDR3 DNA reads as TGTGCCAGCAGCTTGATCAGTAGCGCAGAGACCCAGTACTTC. Its protein product is CASSLISSAETQYF.

This chain connects TRBV11-3 to TRBJ2-7; D is perhaps TRBD2 (7 bases). The CDR3 extends over 16 amino acids. Per germline, CDR1 SGHNT and CDR2 YENEEA. Between the trimmed V and J ends, which lost 3 bases and 9 bases, there was a span of 24 bases. In DNA, the CDR3 is TGTGCCAGCAGCTTCTGCCCGCGCGGGGGCCCCGACGCGCAGTACTTC. Its protein product is CASSFCPRGGPDAQYF.

The chain combines TRBV6-1 with TRBJ2-1; TRBD1 matches 12 bases. Trimming removed 3 bases from V and 7 bases from J; junction bases left unmatched: 1. Germline lookup yields CDR1 MNHNS and CDR2 SASEGT. The CDR3 has 14 amino acids. CDR3 sequence (DNA): TGTGCCAGCAGTGAGGGACAGGGGGCGAATGAGCAGTTCTTC. It is translated as CASSEGQGANEQFF.

This clone was seen only once. V gene TRBV27 combines with J gene TRBJ1-3, with D possibly matching TRBD1 (5 bases). Trimming took off 6 bases at V and 0 bases at J, with 15 bases between the two ends. In germline, CDR1 is MNHEY, CDR2 SMNVEV (reference sequence). The CDR3 covers 16 residues. Here the CDR3 DNA reads TGTGCCAGCAGCCTCCATCAGGGATTCTCTGGAAACACCATATATTTT. Its translation is CASSLHQGFSGNTIYF.

The chain uses TRBV2 and TRBJ1-4; TRBD1 agrees at 8 bases. The CDR3 sequence is 15 residues long. Unmatched junction bases numbered 6, after V lost 3 bases and J lost 6 bases. The germline CDR1 and CDR2 sequences are SNHLY and FYNNEI. The CDR3 sequence is CASSEDRVLYEKLFF. The DNA for the CDR3 is TGTGCCAGCAGTGAGGACAGGGTCTTGTATGAAAAACTGTTTTTT.

The chain recombines TRBV18 with TRBJ1-4; D is perhaps TRBD1 (6 bases). The CDR3 is 15 amino acids. Trimming cost V 0 bases and J 1 base, with 6 bases left between them. CDR1 and CDR2 from the germline V gene are KGHSH and LQKENI. The CDR3 nucleotides are TGTGCCAGCTCACCACCGACAGGAACTAATGAAAAACTGTTTTTT. It yields the protein CASSPPTGTNEKLFF.

J is TRBJ1-1 and V is TRBV7-3; TRBD1 might be the D (6 bases). The CDR3 length is 16 residues. Germline V gene sequence: CDR1 SGHTA, CDR2 FQGTGA. The ends were cut back, 2 bases at V and 0 bases at J, with 13 bases in the middle. CDR3 residues: CASSLQGTHLNTEAFF. CDR3 nucleotide sequence: TGTGCCAGCAGCTTACAGGGGACCCACCTGAACACTGAAGCTTTCTTT.

The chain uses TRBV5-1 and TRBJ1-1; tentative D call: TRBD1 (6 bases). CDR1 and CDR2 from the germline V gene are SGHRS and YFSETQ. V lost 2 bases and J 4 bases, leaving 15 bases between the germline ends. CDR3 length equals 15 residues. CDR3: CASSFSGGGGTEAFF. CDR3 nucleotide sequence: TGCGCCAGCAGCTTTTCCGGGGGCGGGGGCACTGAAGCTTTCTTT.

The chain uses TRBV4-1 and TRBJ1-4; possibly TRBD1 for D (5 bases). There are 15 residues in the CDR3. The V and J ends lost 0 bases and 8 bases respectively, with 13 bases between them. Germline CDR1 MGHRA, CDR2 YSYEKL. CDR3 sequence reads: CASSQEGGAREKLFF. CDR3 bases: TGCGCCAGCAGCCAAGAAGGAGGGGCCCGGGAAAAACTGTTTTTT.

CDR3 DNA: TGTGCCAGCAGCTTAGACAGGGGCAATCAGCCCCAGCATTTT. Protein sequence: CASSLDRGNQPQHF. The chain employs TRBV7-9 and TRBJ1-5; maybe TRBD1 (6 bases). V lost 1 base, J lost 2 bases, and 6 bases lay in between. The germline V gene encodes CDR1 SEHNR and CDR2 FQNEAQ (reference sequence). The CDR3 consists of 14 residues.

This clone has just one count. V gene TRBV7-9 combines with J gene TRBJ2-3; TRBD2 aligns across 9 bases. Germline values: CDR1 SEHNR, CDR2 FQNEAQ (reference sequence). The junction had 4 bases not matched to a gene; V was cut back by 5 bases and J by 1 base. The CDR3 consists of 15 residues. The CDR3 DNA is TGTGCCAGCAGCATTAGCGGGAGTCGCACAGATACGCAGTATTTT. Protein: CASSISGSRTDTQYF.